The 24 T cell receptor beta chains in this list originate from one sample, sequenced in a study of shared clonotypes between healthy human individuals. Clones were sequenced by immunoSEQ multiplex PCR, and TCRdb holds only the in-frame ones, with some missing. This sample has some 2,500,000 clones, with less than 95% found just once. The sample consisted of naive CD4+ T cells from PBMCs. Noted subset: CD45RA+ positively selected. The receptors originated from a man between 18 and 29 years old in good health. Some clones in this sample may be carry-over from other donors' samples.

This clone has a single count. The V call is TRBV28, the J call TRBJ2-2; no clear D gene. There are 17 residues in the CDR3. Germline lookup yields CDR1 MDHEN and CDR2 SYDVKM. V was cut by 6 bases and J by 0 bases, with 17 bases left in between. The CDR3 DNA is TGTGCCAGCAGGGCGCAACCCGGCATCGCGAACACCGGGGAGCTGTTTTTT. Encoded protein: CASRAQPGIANTGELFF.

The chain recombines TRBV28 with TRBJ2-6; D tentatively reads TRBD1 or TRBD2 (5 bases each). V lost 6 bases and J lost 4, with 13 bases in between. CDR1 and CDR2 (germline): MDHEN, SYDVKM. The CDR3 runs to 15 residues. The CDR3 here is CASRPGAGGANVLTF. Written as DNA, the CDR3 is TGTGCCAGCAGGCCCGGGGCCGGGGGGGCCAACGTCCTGACTTTC. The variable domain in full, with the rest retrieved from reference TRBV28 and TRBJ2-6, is DVKVTQSSRYLVKRTGEKVFLECVQDMDHENMFWYRQDPGLGLRLIYFSYDVKMKEKGDIPEGYSVSREKKERFSLILESASTNQTSMYLCASRPGAGGANVLTFGAGSRLTVL.

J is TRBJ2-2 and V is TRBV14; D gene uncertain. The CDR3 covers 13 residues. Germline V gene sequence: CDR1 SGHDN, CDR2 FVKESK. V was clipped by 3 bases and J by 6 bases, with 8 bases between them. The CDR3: CASSQFPAGELFF. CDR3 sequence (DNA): TGTGCCAGCAGCCAGTTTCCGGCCGGGGAGCTGTTTTTT.

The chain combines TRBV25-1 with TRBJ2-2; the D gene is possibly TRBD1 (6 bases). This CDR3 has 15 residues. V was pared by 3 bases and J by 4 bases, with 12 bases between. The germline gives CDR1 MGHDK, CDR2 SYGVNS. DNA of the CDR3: TGTGCCAGCAGTGATCCGGGACACAGCACCGGGGAGCTGTTTTTT. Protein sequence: CASSDPGHSTGELFF.

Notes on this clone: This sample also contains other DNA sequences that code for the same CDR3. The CDR3 reads CASSLTAGAYEQYF. The CDR3 DNA reads TGCGCCAGCAGCTTGACGGCTGGGGCCTACGAGCAGTACTTC. This sequence joins TRBV5-1 and TRBJ2-7, with D uncertain. The CDR3 sequence is 14 residues long. The V and J ends lost 1 base and 2 bases respectively, with 10 bases between them. In germline, CDR1 is SGHRS, CDR2 YFSETQ.

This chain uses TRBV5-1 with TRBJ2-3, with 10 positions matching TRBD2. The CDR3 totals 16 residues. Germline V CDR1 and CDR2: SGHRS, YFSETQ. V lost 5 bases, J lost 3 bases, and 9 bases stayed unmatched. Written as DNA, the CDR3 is TGCGCCAGCAGATACTTAGCGGGAGGCGGGACAGATACGCAGTATTTT. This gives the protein CASRYLAGGGTDTQYF.

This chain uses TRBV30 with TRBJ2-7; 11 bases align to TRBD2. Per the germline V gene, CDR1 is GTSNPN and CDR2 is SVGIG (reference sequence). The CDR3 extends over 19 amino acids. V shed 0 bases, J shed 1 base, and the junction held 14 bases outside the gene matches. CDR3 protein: CAWSVPRASGRIGSYEQYF. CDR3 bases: TGTGCCTGGAGTGTACCCCGGGCTAGCGGGAGGATTGGGTCCTACGAGCAGTACTTC. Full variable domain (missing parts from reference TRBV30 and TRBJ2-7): SQTIHQWPATLVQPVGSPLSLECTVEGTSNPNLYWYRQAAGRGLQLLFYSVGIGQISSEVPQNLSASRPQDRQFILSSKKLLLSDSGFYLCAWSVPRASGRIGSYEQYFGPGTRLTVT.

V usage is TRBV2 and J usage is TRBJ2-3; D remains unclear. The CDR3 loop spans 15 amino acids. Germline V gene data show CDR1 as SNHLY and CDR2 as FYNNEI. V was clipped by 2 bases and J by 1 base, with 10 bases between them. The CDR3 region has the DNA TGTGCCAGCAGTGAAAATTTTGCCGGCACAGATACGCAGTATTTT. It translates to CASSENFAGTDTQYF.

CDR3 loop: CASSQRTRYEQYF. The CDR3 coding sequence is TGTGCCAGCAGCCAACGGACCCGCTACGAGCAGTACTTC. The V call is TRBV7-2, the J call TRBJ2-7; D gene uncertain. The CDR3 loop spans 13 amino acids. Germline values: CDR1 SGHTA, CDR2 FQGNSA. Trimming shortened V by 5 bases and J by 3 bases, and 11 bases separated the two germline ends.

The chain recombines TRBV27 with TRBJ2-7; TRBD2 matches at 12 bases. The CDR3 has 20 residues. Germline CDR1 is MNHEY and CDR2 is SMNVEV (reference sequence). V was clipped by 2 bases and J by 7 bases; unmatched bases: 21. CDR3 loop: CASSLKGRSLAGGPLSEQYF. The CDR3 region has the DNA TGTGCCAGCAGTTTAAAGGGGCGGTCGCTAGCGGGAGGGCCACTTAGTGAGCAGTACTTC.

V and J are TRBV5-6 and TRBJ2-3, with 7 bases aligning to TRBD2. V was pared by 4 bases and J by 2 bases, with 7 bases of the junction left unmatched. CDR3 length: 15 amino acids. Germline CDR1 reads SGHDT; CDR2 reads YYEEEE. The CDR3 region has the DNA TGTGCCAGCAGCACCCTAGCGGTCGCCACAGATACGCAGTATTTT. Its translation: CASSTLAVATDTQYF.

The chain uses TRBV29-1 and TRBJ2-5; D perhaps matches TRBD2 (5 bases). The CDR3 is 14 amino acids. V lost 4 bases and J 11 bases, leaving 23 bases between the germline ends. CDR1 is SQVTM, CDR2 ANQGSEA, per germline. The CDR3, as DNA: TGCAGCGTTGCGTTGGCCGCCATCGGGTGGGAGCAGTACTTC. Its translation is CSVALAAIGWEQYF.

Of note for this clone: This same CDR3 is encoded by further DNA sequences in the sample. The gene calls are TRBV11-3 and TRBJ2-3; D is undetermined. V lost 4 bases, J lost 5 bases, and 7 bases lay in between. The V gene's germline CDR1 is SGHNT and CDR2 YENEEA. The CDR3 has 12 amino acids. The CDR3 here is CASSSSKDTQYF. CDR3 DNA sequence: TGTGCCAGCAGCTCCTCAAAAGATACGCAGTATTTT.

CDR3 in amino acids: CASLPSGTNEQFF. The CDR3 region has the DNA TGCGCCAGCCTGCCTAGCGGGACCAATGAGCAGTTCTTC. J is TRBJ2-1 and V is TRBV5-1, with 9 nucleotides matching TRBD2. The J segment lost 6 bases and the V segment lost 7 bases, leaving 5 bases of the junction unmatched. The length of the CDR3 is 13 residues. Germline loops: CDR1 SGHRS, CDR2 YFSETQ.

The CDR3 reads CASSGSGQGSYEQYF. CDR3 nucleotide sequence: TGTGCCAGCAGTGGGTCCGGACAGGGATCCTACGAGCAGTACTTC. V is TRBV25-1 and J is TRBJ2-7, with 8 bases that match TRBD1. The junction had 6 bases not matched to a gene; V was cut back by 4 bases and J by 1 base. This CDR3 spans 15 amino acids. The germline gives CDR1 MGHDK, CDR2 SYGVNS.

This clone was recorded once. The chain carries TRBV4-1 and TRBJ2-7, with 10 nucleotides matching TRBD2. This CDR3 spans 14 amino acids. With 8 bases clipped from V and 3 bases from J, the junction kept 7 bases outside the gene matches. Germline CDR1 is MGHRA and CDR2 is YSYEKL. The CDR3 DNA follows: TGCGCCAGCGCCCTAGCGGGAGTGGGCTACGAGCAGTACTTC. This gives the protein CASALAGVGYEQYF.

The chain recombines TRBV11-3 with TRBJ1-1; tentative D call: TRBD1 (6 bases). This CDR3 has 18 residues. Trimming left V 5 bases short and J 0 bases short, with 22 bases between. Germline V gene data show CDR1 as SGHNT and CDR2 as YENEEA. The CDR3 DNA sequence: TGTGCCAGCAGCCCCGGAAGGGGGTGGGACTTATTGAACACTGAAGCTTTCTTT. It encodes CASSPGRGWDLLNTEAFF.

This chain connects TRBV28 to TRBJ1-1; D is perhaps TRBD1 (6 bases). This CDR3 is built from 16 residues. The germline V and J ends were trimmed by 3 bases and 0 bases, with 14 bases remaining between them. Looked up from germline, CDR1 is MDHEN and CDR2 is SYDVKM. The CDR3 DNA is TGTGCCAGCAGTTTGCGGACAGCAGCCCTGAACACTGAAGCTTTCTTT. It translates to CASSLRTAALNTEAFF.

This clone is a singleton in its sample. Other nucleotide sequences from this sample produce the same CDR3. CDR3 DNA sequence: TGCAGTGCCCCCCCCCGAGAGACCCAGTACTTC. Its protein product is CSAPPRETQYF. V usage is TRBV20-1 and J usage is TRBJ2-5; D unclear. The CDR3 runs to 11 residues. V was shortened by 6 bases and J by 4 bases, with 9 bases between the two germline ends. Looked up from germline, CDR1 is DFQATT and CDR2 is SNEGSKA (reference sequence).

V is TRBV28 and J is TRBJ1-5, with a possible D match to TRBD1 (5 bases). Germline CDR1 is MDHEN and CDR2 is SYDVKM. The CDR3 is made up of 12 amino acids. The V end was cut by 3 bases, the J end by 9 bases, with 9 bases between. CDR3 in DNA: TGTGCCAGCAGTTTTAAGGGGCTGCCCCAGCATTTT. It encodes CASSFKGLPQHF.

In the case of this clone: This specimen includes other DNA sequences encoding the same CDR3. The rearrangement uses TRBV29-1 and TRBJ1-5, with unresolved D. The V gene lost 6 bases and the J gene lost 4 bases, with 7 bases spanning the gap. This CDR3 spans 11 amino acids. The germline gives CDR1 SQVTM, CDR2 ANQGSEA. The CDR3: CSVGGNQPQHF. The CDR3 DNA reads TGCAGCGTGGGAGGGAATCAGCCCCAGCATTTT.

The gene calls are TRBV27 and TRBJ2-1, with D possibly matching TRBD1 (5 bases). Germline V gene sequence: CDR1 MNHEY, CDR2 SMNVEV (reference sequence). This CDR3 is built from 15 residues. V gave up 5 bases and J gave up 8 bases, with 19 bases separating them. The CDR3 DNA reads TGTGCCAGCAGTCCTTCCTGGGGCGCGGTCGATGAGCAGTTCTTC. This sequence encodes CASSPSWGAVDEQFF.

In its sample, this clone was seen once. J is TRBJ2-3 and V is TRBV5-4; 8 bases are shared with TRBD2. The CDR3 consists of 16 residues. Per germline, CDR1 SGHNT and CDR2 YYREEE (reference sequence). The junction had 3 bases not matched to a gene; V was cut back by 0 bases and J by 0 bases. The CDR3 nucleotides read TGTGCCAGCAGCTTGGACCAGCGGGGGAGCACAGATACGCAGTATTTT. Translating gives CASSLDQRGSTDTQYF.

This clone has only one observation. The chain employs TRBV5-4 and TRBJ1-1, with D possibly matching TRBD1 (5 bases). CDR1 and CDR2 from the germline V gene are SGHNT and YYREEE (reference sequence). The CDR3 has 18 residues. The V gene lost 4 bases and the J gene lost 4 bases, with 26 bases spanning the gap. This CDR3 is CASSRPGRGLSGTTEAFF. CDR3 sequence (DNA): TGTGCCAGCAGCCGCCCGGGGAGGGGTTTAAGTGGCACCACTGAAGCTTTCTTT.